This T cell receptor beta chain derives from a study of T cell responses to AZD1222 COVID-19 vaccine. Study-wide results and caveats: The CD4 TCRs associated with vaccination extended across spike and predominated at 160-218 and 743-854. Increased Spike-specific TCR breadth and depth were observed after two AZD1222 doses. Donor demographics were predominantly white British with a female majority; clonal diversity may be underestimated. Of spike-specific TCRs, nearly half reportedly target regions left unmutated in variants.

In regard to this clone: The antigen remains unidentified.

Sequenced by immunoSEQ multiplex PCR; TCRdb stores in-frame clones only, minus some. The data show around 140,000 clones, with 93% seen just once and under 6.5% held by the top ten. CDR1 is SGHDT, CDR2 YYEEEE, per germline. V lost 4 bases and J lost 8, with 12 bases in between. This CDR3 is built from 13 residues. The chain recombines TRBV5-6 with TRBJ1-4; D remains ambiguous. Sequencing used peripheral blood, obtained on day 0 of AZD1222 vaccination. This clonotype was obtained from an adult in good health. In DNA, the CDR3 is TGTGCCAGCAGCAGGGCCTTTGGAGAAAAACTGTTTTTT. As protein: CASSRAFGEKLFF.